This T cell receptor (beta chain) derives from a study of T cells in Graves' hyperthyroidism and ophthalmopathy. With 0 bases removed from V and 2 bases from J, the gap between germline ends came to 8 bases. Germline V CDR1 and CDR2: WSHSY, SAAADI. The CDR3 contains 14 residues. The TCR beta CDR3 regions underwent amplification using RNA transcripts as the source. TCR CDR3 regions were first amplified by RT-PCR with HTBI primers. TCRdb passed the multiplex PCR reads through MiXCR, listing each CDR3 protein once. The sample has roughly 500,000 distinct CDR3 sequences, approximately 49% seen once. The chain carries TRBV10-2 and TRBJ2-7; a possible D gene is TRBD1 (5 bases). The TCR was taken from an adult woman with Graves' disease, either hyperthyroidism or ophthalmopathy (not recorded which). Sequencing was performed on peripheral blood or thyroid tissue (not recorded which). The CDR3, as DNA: TGCGCCAGCAGTGAGTCGGGGCGTACCTACGAGCAGTACTTC. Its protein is CASSESGRTYEQYF.